Following are 17 T cell receptor beta chains from one sample sequenced in a study of blood T cell repertoires in COVID-19. Method: immunoSEQ multiplex PCR; TCRdb's copy keeps in-frame clones and lacks some. The sample lists some 180,000 clones, 86% occurring once. Specimen: PBMCs or T cells enriched from blood (not recorded which). The receptors stem from a woman aged 40 to 50 in a cohort exposed to, infected with or recovered from COVID-19 (not recorded which).

The rearrangement joins TRBV4-1 to TRBJ2-2, with D perhaps assigned TRBD1 or TRBD2 (6 bases each). The V gene's germline CDR1 is MGHRA and CDR2 YSYEKL. The CDR3 extends over 15 amino acids. V shed 4 bases and J shed 4 bases, with 13 bases lying between them. CDR3 DNA sequence: TGCGCCAGCAGCCGAGAGGGGGGTAGCACCGGGGAGCTGTTTTTT. Translating it yields CASSREGGSTGELFF.

The chain recombines TRBV7-6 with TRBJ2-2; D gene unclear. Trimming took off 1 base at V and 0 bases at J, with 12 bases between the two ends. This CDR3 region has 17 residues. Germline V CDR1 and CDR2: SGHVS, FNYEAQ. The CDR3 protein is CASSLDSSNPNTGELFF. The CDR3 nucleotides are TGTGCCAGCAGCTTAGACAGTTCCAATCCGAACACCGGGGAGCTGTTTTTT.

The chain has TRBV6-2 or TRBV6-3 and TRBJ1-6, with D hard to call. V was cut by 2 bases and J by 3 bases, with 11 bases left in between. Germline V gene lookup returns CDR1 MNHEY and CDR2 SVGEGT. The CDR3 consists of 16 residues. DNA for the CDR3: TGTGCCAGCAGTTACGTCCAATCGGGCTATAATTCACCCCTCCACTTT. Encoded protein: CASSYVQSGYNSPLHF.

This chain uses TRBV7-9 with TRBJ2-1, with TRBD1 as a possible D gene (5 bases). V dropped 5 bases and J dropped 8 bases, with 25 bases sitting between them. Germline V gene sequence: CDR1 SEHNR, CDR2 FQNEAQ (reference sequence). This CDR3 has 17 residues. CDR3 region: CASSKPTDFVGRHEQFF. Here the CDR3 DNA reads TGTGCCAGCAGCAAACCGACAGATTTCGTAGGTAGGCATGAGCAGTTCTTC.

The chain recombines TRBV7-9 with TRBJ1-1; 7 bases line up with TRBD1. The V segment lost 4 bases and the J segment 4 bases; nucleotides outside the gene matches: 3. Per the germline V gene, CDR1 is SEHNR and CDR2 is FQNEAQ (reference sequence). This CDR3 region has 13 residues. CDR3 nucleotide sequence: TGTGCCAGCAGCTCGGCAGGGGGCACTGAAGCTTTCTTT. It specifies CASSSAGGTEAFF.

This clone was found a few times. The chain joins TRBV18 to TRBJ1-4, with D tentatively TRBD1 (6 bases). This CDR3 has 15 residues. Germline values: CDR1 KGHSH, CDR2 LQKENI. V was shortened by 3 bases and J by 5 bases, with 13 bases between the two germline ends. CDR3 in DNA: TGTGCCAGCTCACCTGAACAGGGAGGGAATGAAAAACTGTTTTTT. Protein: CASSPEQGGNEKLFF.

The chain uses TRBV4-1 and TRBJ1-6; D is perhaps TRBD1 (6 bases). The CDR3 totals 14 residues. Per germline, CDR1 MGHRA and CDR2 YSYEKL. V was clipped by 5 bases and J by 10 bases, with 15 bases between them. For the CDR3, the DNA is TGCGCCAGCAGCAAAAACCAGGGGACGTCACCCCTCCACTTT. Amino acid sequence: CASSKNQGTSPLHF.

This clone was recorded only once. The J gene is TRBJ2-2, the V gene TRBV6-4; 9 positions agree with TRBD2. Germline CDR1 reads MRHNA; CDR2 reads SNTAGT. J gave up 7 bases and V 4 bases, and 7 bases lay outside the gene matches. The CDR3 runs 15 residues. CDR3: CASSVRAGGNGELFF. The CDR3 DNA follows: TGTGCCAGCAGTGTTCGAGCGGGGGGAAACGGGGAGCTGTTTTTT.

This chain joins TRBV13 and TRBJ1-3; D not certain. V was shortened by 8 bases and J by 2 bases, with 10 bases between the two germline ends. The germline gives CDR1 PRHDT, CDR2 FYEKMQ (reference sequence). This CDR3 contains 13 residues. The CDR3 DNA reads TGTGCCAGCCGTCCCGCGACTGGAAACACCATATATTTT. It yields the protein CASRPATGNTIYF.

This chain connects TRBV13 to TRBJ2-4, with a weak D call TRBD2 (6 bases). CDR1 and CDR2 from the germline V gene are PRHDT and FYEKMQ (reference sequence). The V end was cut by 4 bases, the J end by 6 bases, with 10 bases between. This CDR3 has 13 residues. CDR3 in DNA: TGTGCCAGCAGCTCCAGGGAGGCAAACATTCAGTACTTC. Protein sequence: CASSSREANIQYF.

This clone has only one observation. CDR3 residues: CASSQGRGRDGYTF. In nucleotides, the CDR3 is TGCGCCAGCAGCCAAGGGCGGGGGCGGGATGGCTACACCTTC. V is TRBV4-1 and J is TRBJ1-2, with a weak D call TRBD1 (6 bases). Trimming stripped 1 base from V and 6 bases from J, with 12 bases between. Germline V gene data show CDR1 as MGHRA and CDR2 as YSYEKL. The CDR3 runs 14 residues.

This clone was detected a few times. The V and J genes are TRBV5-1 and TRBJ2-3; the D gene is possibly TRBD2 (5 bases). The ends were cut back, 0 bases at V and 0 bases at J, with 8 bases in the middle. The CDR3 consists of 15 residues. Per germline, CDR1 SGHRS and CDR2 YFSETQ. The CDR3 reads CASSLGRASTDTQYF. CDR3 nucleotide sequence: TGCGCCAGCAGCTTGGGGCGGGCGAGCACAGATACGCAGTATTTT.

V gene TRBV15 combines with J gene TRBJ2-1, with 10 bases lining up with TRBD1. Germline V gene sequence: CDR1 LNHNV, CDR2 YYDKDF (reference sequence). The CDR3 is 15 amino acids. V shed 2 bases, J shed 8 bases, and the junction held 6 bases outside the gene matches. The CDR3 is CATSRSRTGGHEQFF. The CDR3 bases are TGTGCCACCAGCAGATCACGGACAGGGGGGCATGAGCAGTTCTTC.

The chain recombines TRBV27 with TRBJ2-3; D possibly corresponds to TRBD2 (5 bases). Germline V gene data show CDR1 as MNHEY and CDR2 as SMNVEV (reference sequence). The CDR3 loop spans 13 amino acids. The V end lost 0 bases, the J end lost 10 bases, and 11 bases lay between the germline ends. The CDR3 spells CASSLSRAAAQYF. The CDR3 DNA is TGTGCCAGCAGTTTATCGCGGGCTGCCGCGCAGTATTTT.

This clone was seen a few times. The rearrangement joins TRBV5-4 to TRBJ1-2; D ambiguous. Trimming left V 2 bases short and J 2 bases short, with 7 bases between. Germline CDR1 reads SGHNT; CDR2 reads YYREEE (reference sequence). The CDR3 contains 13 residues. CDR3 residues: CASSLWRNYGYTF. CDR3 nucleotide sequence: TGTGCCAGCAGCTTATGGAGAAACTATGGCTACACCTTC.

The chain employs TRBV19 and TRBJ1-5; 8 bases fit TRBD1. This CDR3 is 13 amino acids long. Losses at the gene ends were 4 bases for V and 9 bases for J; bases not matched to a gene: 5. CDR1 is LNHDA and CDR2 is SQIVND in the germline V gene (reference sequence). The CDR3 DNA is TGTGCCAGTAGTACGCAGGGGGCCGGGCCCCAGCATTTT. It codes for CASSTQGAGPQHF.

The V and J genes are TRBV9 and TRBJ2-1; D is undetermined. Between the trimmed V and J ends, which lost 0 bases and 8 bases, there was a span of 9 bases. The CDR3 is 13 residues long. CDR1 SGDLS and CDR2 YYNGEE come from the germline V gene. CDR3 in DNA: TGTGCCAGCAGCGTAGTGAGTTCCTATGAGCAGTTCTTC. Its protein product is CASSVVSSYEQFF.